The rows below give T cell receptor beta chains drawn from one sample of a study of T cells in localized non-small cell lung cancer. Generated by immunoSEQ multiplex PCR, the TCRdb table keeps only in-frame clones and is missing some. The table lists roughly 58,000 clones, 81% of them singletons. Specimen: PBMCs, collected before any cancer treatment. The receptors were gathered from a man aged 40 to 70 with stage II lung adenocarcinoma. Both conserved end residues are part of each CDR3. The D gene is left open where the match is weak. The size entry is marked missing in some rows and otherwise reads once, few, many or a size class.

V gene	J gene	clone size	D gene	CDR3 protein	CDR3 DNA
TRBV19	TRBJ2-1	NA	TRBD2	CASSIGRSSGYLPKEFF	TGTGCCAGTAGTATCGGGAGGTCTAGCGGATACTTACCGAAGGAGTTCTTC
TRBV4-3	TRBJ1-4	NA	NA	CASSQEWRNEKLFF	TGCGCCAGCAGCCAAGAGTGGAGAAATGAAAAACTGTTTTTT
TRBV10-3	TRBJ2-1	NA	NA	CAISEDSSYNEQFF	TGTGCCATCAGTGAAGACAGCTCCTACAATGAGCAGTTCTTC
TRBV18	TRBJ2-7	NA	TRBD1	CASSTGGGEQYF	TGTGCCAGCTCAACAGGGGGCGGAGAGCAGTACTTC
TRBV6-6	TRBJ2-5	NA	TRBD2	CASSGLGLETQYF	TGTGCCAGCTCTGGACTAGGTTTAGAGACCCAGTACTTC
TRBV7-9	TRBJ1-1	few	TRBD1	CASSSLPRGATEAFF	TGTGCCAGCAGCTCCCTCCCCAGGGGGGCCACTGAAGCTTTCTTT
TRBV29-1	TRBJ1-1	NA	NA	CSARRTNTEAFF	TGCAGCGCTCGGCGGACGAACACTGAAGCTTTCTTT
TRBV5-1	TRBJ2-1	NA	TRBD2	CASSSSSGRALSYNEQFF	TGCGCCAGCAGCTCTTCTAGCGGGAGGGCCTTATCATACAATGAGCAGTTCTTC
TRBV19	TRBJ1-5	NA	NA	CASSMRPASPNQPQHF	TGTGCCAGTAGTATGCGTCCAGCTTCCCCTAATCAGCCCCAGCATTTT
TRBV15	TRBJ2-1	NA	TRBD2	CATSAPGLAGARGYNEQFF	TGTGCCACCAGCGCCCCGGGACTAGCGGGAGCCAGGGGGTACAATGAGCAGTTCTTC
TRBV19	TRBJ1-1	NA	TRBD1	CASTRGREEAFF	TGTGCCAGCACAAGGGGGCGAGAAGAAGCTTTCTTT
TRBV27	TRBJ2-7	NA	TRBD1	CASSLLGTGFYEQYF	TGTGCCAGCAGTTTATTGGGGACAGGGTTCTACGAGCAGTACTTC
TRBV7-2	TRBJ1-1	NA	NA	CASSLKVTANTEAFF	TGTGCCAGCAGCTTAAAAGTGACGGCGAACACTGAAGCTTTCTTT
TRBV5-1	TRBJ1-1	few	NA	CASSLVPGLNTEAFF	TGCGCCAGCAGCTTGGTTCCGGGGTTGAACACTGAAGCTTTCTTT
TRBV19	TRBJ2-1	NA	TRBD1	CASSLPGTAHNEQFF	TGTGCCAGTAGTTTACCCGGGACAGCCCACAATGAGCAGTTCTTC
TRBV10-1	TRBJ2-1	NA	TRBD2	CASSEIGGSYNEQFF	TGCGCCAGCAGTGAAATTGGCGGGAGCTACAATGAGCAGTTCTTC
TRBV30	TRBJ1-5	few	TRBD1	CAWSGTAGNQPQHF	TGTGCCTGGAGCGGGACAGCAGGCAATCAGCCCCAGCATTTT
TRBV7-9	TRBJ1-3	NA	NA	CASMVSPNMKATIYF	TGTGCCAGCATGGTCTCTCCCAATATGAAGGCCACCATATATTTT
TRBV29-1	TRBJ2-3	NA	NA	CSVGGGEGRVTDTQYF	TGCAGCGTTGGCGGGGGCGAGGGGAGGGTCACAGATACGCAGTATTTT
TRBV7-9	TRBJ1-4	NA	NA	CASSRDATNEKLFF	TGTGCCAGCAGCCGGGATGCAACTAATGAAAAACTGTTTTTT
TRBV9	TRBJ2-2	NA	TRBD2	CASSQLGTSNTGELFF	TGTGCCAGCAGTCAACTCGGGACTAGTAACACCGGGGAGCTGTTTTTT
TRBV4-3	TRBJ2-4	NA	TRBD2	CASSQGLAGVGEYF	TGCGCCAGCAGCCAGGGACTAGCGGGAGTTGGGGAGTACTTC
TRBV6-5	TRBJ2-4	once	NA	CASSLAKNIQYF	TGTGCCAGCAGCCTAGCCAAAAACATTCAGTACTTC
TRBV6-5	TRBJ1-2	NA	TRBD1	CASSPRQGVGGYTF	TGTGCCAGCAGTCCTAGACAGGGGGTCGGCGGCTACACCTTC
TRBV7-2	TRBJ2-7	NA	NA	CASSPRGGNEQYF	TGTGCCAGCAGCCCCAGGGGCGGTAACGAGCAGTACTTC
TRBV7-4	TRBJ2-3	NA	NA	CASSLEGRGPDTQYF	TGTGCCAGCAGCTTAGAGGGGCGGGGCCCAGATACGCAGTATTTT
TRBV10-3	TRBJ1-2	NA	TRBD1	CAITGQGLNYGYTF	TGTGCCATCACAGGACAGGGGTTAAACTATGGCTACACCTTC
TRBV7-3	TRBJ2-3	once	NA	CASSSGGITDTQYF	TGTGCCAGCAGCTCCGGTGGGATCACAGATACGCAGTATTTT
TRBV6-1	TRBJ1-5	NA	NA	CASLETGDQPQHF	TGTGCCAGCCTAGAGACAGGCGACCAGCCCCAGCATTTT
TRBV6-6	TRBJ2-2	NA	NA	CASSQISAGELFF	TGTGCCAGCAGCCAAATAAGCGCCGGGGAGCTGTTTTTT
TRBV7-9	TRBJ1-5	NA	TRBD1	CASSFGTVNQPQHF	TGTGCCAGCAGCTTTGGGACAGTCAATCAGCCCCAGCATTTT
TRBV7-9	TRBJ1-1	few	NA	CASSLFPGRTEAFF	TGTGCCAGCAGCTTGTTCCCGGGAAGAACTGAAGCTTTCTTT
TRBV5-1	TRBJ1-1	few	NA	CASSLGEGPGGTNTEAFF	TGCGCCAGCAGCTTGGGAGAAGGGCCCGGGGGCACGAACACTGAAGCTTTCTTT
TRBV19	TRBJ2-7	NA	NA	CASSITGDHDEQYF	TGTGCCAGTAGTATTACAGGTGATCACGACGAGCAGTACTTC
TRBV4-1	TRBJ1-1	few	NA	CASSQDRGTEAFF	TGCGCCAGCAGCCAAGATCGAGGCACTGAAGCTTTCTTT
TRBV7-9	TRBJ2-7	NA	NA	CASSFPGPYEQYF	TGTGCCAGCAGCTTCCCAGGGCCGTACGAGCAGTACTTC
TRBV6-1	TRBJ2-7	NA	NA	CASILGGEGYEQYF	TGTGCCAGCATCTTAGGCGGAGAGGGCTACGAGCAGTACTTC
TRBV11-3	TRBJ2-1	NA	NA	CASSLDSPANEQFF	TGTGCCAGCAGCTTAGATTCCCCAGCCAATGAGCAGTTCTTC
TRBV6-4	TRBJ2-1	once	NA	CASSDGTSEQFF	TGTGCCAGCAGTGACGGGACTTCTGAGCAGTTCTTC
TRBV29-1	TRBJ1-1	NA	TRBD1	CSVSGQGRTEAFF	TGCAGCGTTTCGGGACAGGGACGTACTGAAGCTTTCTTT
TRBV4-1	TRBJ2-1	NA	TRBD2	CASSPGLAGDPYNEQFF	TGCGCCAGCAGCCCAGGGTTAGCGGGAGATCCGTACAATGAGCAGTTCTTC
TRBV2	TRBJ2-7	once	TRBD1	CASSGPDRASYEQYF	TGTGCCAGCAGTGGCCCGGACAGGGCATCCTACGAGCAGTACTTC
TRBV11-3	TRBJ2-1	NA	TRBD2	CASSQGLVGEQFF	TGTGCCAGCAGCCAGGGACTAGTGGGTGAGCAGTTCTTC
TRBV30	TRBJ1-2	NA	NA	CAWSVKRMGQGHYGYTF	TGTGCCTGGAGTGTAAAACGAATGGGCCAGGGCCATTATGGCTACACCTTC
TRBV15	TRBJ1-1	NA	TRBD1	CATSDRDRGSGAEAFF	TGTGCCACCAGCGACCGGGACAGGGGGTCGGGGGCTGAAGCTTTCTTT
TRBV5-4	TRBJ1-2	NA	NA	CASSLAGWGYLGYTF	TGTGCCAGCAGCTTGGCCGGGTGGGGGTATTTGGGCTACACCTTC
TRBV13	TRBJ2-7	once	NA	CASSSQGRANHEQYF	TGTGCCAGCAGTTCTCAGGGGCGAGCTAACCACGAGCAGTACTTC
TRBV7-9	TRBJ1-1	few	NA	CASTPGGSVLEAFF	TGTGCCAGCACCCCTGGGGGGTCCGTCCTAGAAGCTTTCTTT
TRBV7-2	TRBJ2-7	NA	NA	CASSLWQGIYEQYF	TGTGCCAGCAGCTTATGGCAGGGTATCTACGAGCAGTACTTC
TRBV13	TRBJ2-3	NA	NA	CASSLETEFTDTQYF	TGTGCCAGCAGCTTAGAGACGGAGTTCACAGATACGCAGTATTTT
TRBV2	TRBJ1-2	NA	NA	CASTGGPSNYGYTF	TGTGCCAGCACCGGGGGGCCTTCTAACTATGGCTACACCTTC
TRBV7-8	TRBJ2-1	NA	NA	CASSLAAPGVYEQFF	TGTGCCAGCAGCTTAGCTGCCCCGGGAGTCTATGAGCAGTTCTTC
TRBV18	TRBJ1-5	NA	NA	CASSSRQNSNQPQHF	TGTGCCAGCTCATCACGACAGAATAGCAATCAGCCCCAGCATTTT